These 17 T cell receptor beta chains were sequenced from one sample in a study of radiotherapy plus CTLA-4 blockade in lung cancer. Sequenced by immunoSEQ multiplex PCR; TCRdb stores in-frame clones only, minus some. The repertoire holds about 88,000 clones, with approximately 75% as singletons. The sample was peripheral blood, taken from a patient treated with radiotherapy plus ipilimumab. Every receptor here comes from a human donor with non-small cell lung cancer that progressed on radiotherapy plus ipilimumab.

This clone was found a few times. The rearrangement joins TRBV9 to TRBJ2-3; either TRBD1 or TRBD2 may supply D (5 bases each). The CDR3 totals 17 residues. Per germline, CDR1 SGDLS and CDR2 YYNGEE. V was clipped by 3 bases and J by 2 bases, with 19 bases between them. The CDR3 DNA sequence: TGTGCCAGCAGCGCCCTGGGGCTAGCAACGAACACAGATACGCAGTATTTT. It is translated as CASSALGLATNTDTQYF.

In its sample, this clone was seen a few times. This rearrangement joins TRBV10-2 to TRBJ2-1; 12 positions agree with TRBD2. Germline V gene lookup returns CDR1 WSHSY and CDR2 SAAADI. After removal of 6 bases from V and 7 bases from J, the junction contained 7 bases not matched to a gene. This CDR3 region has 15 residues. CDR3 DNA sequence: TGCGCCAGCAGCGCGACTAGCGGGAGTCGGAATGAGCAGTTCTTC. Protein sequence: CASSATSGSRNEQFF.

This clone was found many times. The chain uses TRBV10-3 and TRBJ1-6; TRBD1 might be the D (5 bases). Germline V CDR1 and CDR2: ENHRY, SYGVKD. The CDR3 consists of 16 residues. Trimming stripped 0 bases from V and 5 bases from J, with 11 bases between. CDR3 region: CAISESGGDHNSPLHF. The CDR3 nucleotides read TGTGCCATCAGTGAGTCGGGTGGGGACCATAATTCACCCCTCCACTTT.

This clone was picked up one time. The V and J genes are TRBV5-6 and TRBJ1-2; D gene ambiguous. Germline lookup yields CDR1 SGHDT and CDR2 YYEEEE. The CDR3 is 15 residues long. Trimming left V 2 bases short and J 0 bases short, with 11 bases between. The CDR3 region is CASSLTVGTNYGYTF. For the CDR3, the DNA is TGTGCCAGCAGCTTAACAGTGGGGACTAACTATGGCTACACCTTC. The whole variable domain, filled in from reference TRBV5-6 and TRBJ1-2, reads DAGVTQSPTHLIKTRGQQVTLRCSPKSGHDTVSWYQQALGQGPQFIFQYYEEEERQRGNFPDRFSGHQFPNYSSELNVNALLLGDSALYLCASSLTVGTNYGYTFGSGTRLTVV.

This sequence joins TRBV5-1 and TRBJ2-5; no clear D. CDR3 size: 14 residues. Germline CDR1 and CDR2: SGHRS and YFSETQ. Trimming shortened V by 1 base and J by 1 base, and 8 bases separated the two germline ends. The chain's CDR3 is CASSLYGSQETQYF. The CDR3 DNA sequence: TGCGCCAGCAGCTTGTATGGCTCCCAAGAGACCCAGTACTTC.

This chain joins TRBV15 and TRBJ2-2; maybe TRBD2 (6 bases). The CDR3 extends over 17 amino acids. The V and J ends lost 0 bases and 7 bases respectively, with 18 bases between them. Per germline, CDR1 LNHNV and CDR2 YYDKDF (reference sequence). CDR3 loop: CATSRDLAGLSNGELFF. The CDR3 region has the DNA TGTGCCACCAGCAGAGATTTGGCAGGACTATCAAACGGGGAGCTGTTTTTT.

The J gene is TRBJ2-3, the V gene TRBV27, with 9 bases identical to TRBD2. Germline V lookup: CDR1 MNHEY, CDR2 SMNVEV (reference sequence). V lost 2 bases, J lost 8 bases, and 5 bases stayed unmatched. The CDR3 runs to 14 residues. CDR3 DNA: TGTGCCAGCAGTTTAGGGGCGGGAGGGTCTACGCAGTATTTT. Amino acid sequence: CASSLGAGGSTQYF.

The chain links TRBV2 to TRBJ1-5, with TRBD1 matching over 7 bases. J gave up 2 bases and V 7 bases, and 8 bases lay outside the gene matches. The V gene's germline CDR1 is SNHLY and CDR2 FYNNEI. The CDR3 runs 15 residues. The CDR3 is CASTGDRPRNQPQHF. CDR3 in DNA: TGTGCCAGCACCGGGGACAGACCCCGCAATCAGCCCCAGCATTTT.

Here the CDR3 reads CASSIFMDTQYF. The CDR3 region has the DNA TGTGCCAGCAGTATCTTTATGGATACGCAGTATTTT. J is TRBJ2-3 and V is TRBV25-1; no clear D gene. Germline V lookup: CDR1 MGHDK, CDR2 SYGVNS. V was cut by 5 bases and J by 6 bases, with 9 bases left in between. The CDR3 runs 12 residues.

The rearrangement uses TRBV10-2 and TRBJ1-1; the D is unclear. The CDR3 contains 13 residues. V lost 0 bases and J 3 bases, leaving 5 bases between the germline ends. The germline V gene encodes CDR1 WSHSY and CDR2 SAAADI. The CDR3 protein is CASSESGYTEAFF. CDR3 coding DNA: TGCGCCAGCAGTGAGTCGGGGTACACTGAAGCTTTCTTT.

The chain couples TRBV6-1 to TRBJ2-2; 10 positions match TRBD1. From germline, CDR1 is MNHNS and CDR2 SASEGT. V gave up 6 bases and J gave up 6 bases; unmatched junction bases: 4. The CDR3 spans 14 residues. DNA of the CDR3: TGTGCCAGCAGAGCCGGGACAGGGGCCGGGGAGCTGTTTTTT. Translating gives CASRAGTGAGELFF.

This rearrangement joins TRBV28 to TRBJ2-4; D remains ambiguous. The CDR3 extends over 16 amino acids. Trimming stripped 2 bases from V and 2 bases from J, with 13 bases between. Germline V gene lookup returns CDR1 MDHEN and CDR2 SYDVKM. The CDR3 region is CASSLGELETKNIQYF. CDR3 nucleotide sequence: TGTGCCAGCAGTTTAGGGGAACTTGAAACCAAAAACATTCAGTACTTC. The whole variable domain, filled in from reference TRBV28 and TRBJ2-4, reads DVKVTQSSRYLVKRTGEKVFLECVQDMDHENMFWYRQDPGLGLRLIYFSYDVKMKEKGDIPEGYSVSREKKERFSLILESASTNQTSMYLCASSLGELETKNIQYFGAGTRLSVL.

The chain couples TRBV6-1 to TRBJ2-7; D is perhaps TRBD1 (5 bases). Germline CDR1 is MNHNS and CDR2 is SASEGT. The CDR3 is 12 residues long. With 6 bases removed from V and 1 base from J, the gap between germline ends came to 7 bases. In nucleotides, the CDR3 is TGTGCCAGCAGAGACAGTTCCTACGAGCAGTACTTC. This encodes CASRDSSYEQYF.

This clone was observed a few times. The rearrangement links TRBV5-1 to TRBJ2-2; 10 positions match TRBD1. V lost 5 bases and J lost 6; bases outside the gene matches: 7. The CDR3 spans 15 residues. CDR1 and CDR2 (germline): SGHRS, YFSETQ. CDR3 DNA: TGCGCCAGCAGGAGGACAGGGGGGCGCCCCGGGGAGCTGTTTTTT. This codes for CASRRTGGRPGELFF.

The CDR3 nucleotides are TGTGCCAGCGCACTCAACCTCTATCAGCCCCAGCATTTT. Its protein product is CASALNLYQPQHF. The J gene is TRBJ1-5, the V gene TRBV6-5; D is uncertain. This CDR3 comprises 13 residues. Germline values: CDR1 MNHEY, CDR2 SVGAGI. V lost 8 bases to trimming and J lost 5 bases, with 13 bases between them.

The chain is built from TRBV9 and TRBJ2-3; unclear D gene. With 4 bases removed from V and 2 bases from J, the gap between germline ends came to 8 bases. This CDR3 is built from 13 residues. Germline loops: CDR1 SGDLS, CDR2 YYNGEE. CDR3 amino acids: CASSLQTTDTQYF. The CDR3 nucleotides read TGTGCCAGCAGCCTTCAGACCACAGATACGCAGTATTTT.

This clone was picked up a small number of times. This sequence joins TRBV6-6 and TRBJ1-3, with D uncertain. Looked up from germline, CDR1 is MNHNY and CDR2 is SVGAGI (reference sequence). This CDR3 has 14 amino acids. Deletions cut 2 bases from V and 4 bases from J, with 9 bases between. CDR3 sequence: CASSYTGSGNTIYF. The CDR3, as DNA: TGTGCCAGCAGTTACACGGGGAGCGGAAACACCATATATTTT.